The clone carrying this T cell receptor beta chain was counted only a few times. Its cognate antigen is unknown. At one of its ends the junction is not consistent with the germline gene, which may arise from a read error. The record originates from a study of T cells in Graves' hyperthyroidism and ophthalmopathy. General study findings and limits: In the blood, most expanded thyroid clonotypes above 0.001 appeared as well.

Fresh peripheral blood, roughly 9.6 ml, was the source of the PBMCs. RNA transcripts yielded amplified TCR beta CDR3 regions. The HTBI primer set drove a first-round RT-PCR of the TCR CDR3. MiXCR, run by TCRdb on the multiplex PCR reads, gives a single entry per CDR3 protein. The data contain around 620,000 distinct CDR3 sequences, around 14% of them singletons. This TCR came from a woman aged 18-29 years with Graves' ophthalmopathy. Sequenced material: blood.

The CDR3 protein is CASSPRDRGPKGSPLHF. CDR3 nucleotide sequence: TGTGCTAGCAGCCCCCGGGACAGGGGCCCTAAGGGTTCACCCCTCCACTTT. J is TRBJ1-6 and V is TRBV7-7; 10 nucleotides align to TRBD1. Germline V CDR1 and CDR2: SSHAT, FNYEAQ (reference sequence). The CDR3 extends over 17 amino acids.